The source of this TCR beta chain is a study of T cell responses to AZD1222 COVID-19 vaccine. General study findings and limits: CD4 TCRs associated with vaccination spanned spike, dominating at 160-218 and 743-854.

Libraries were prepared by immunoSEQ multiplex PCR; TCRdb keeps only in-frame clonotypes and omits some of them. The sample has 150,000 or so clones, about 87% seen once. Concerning this clone itself: Antigen: not known.

This CDR3 is built from 14 residues. The sequences come from peripheral blood, collected 28 days after the second dose of the MenACWY control vaccine. The TCR was taken from an adult who received the MenACWY meningococcal vaccine as a control. J is TRBJ1-6 and V is TRBV21-1; TRBD1, as called in the table, went unchecked against the DNA. TRBV21-1 is described as a pseudogene. CDR3 DNA: TGTGCCGGCAGCCGGGACAGGGGTTTTTCACCCCTCCACTTT. Amino acids: CAGSRDRGFSPLHF.